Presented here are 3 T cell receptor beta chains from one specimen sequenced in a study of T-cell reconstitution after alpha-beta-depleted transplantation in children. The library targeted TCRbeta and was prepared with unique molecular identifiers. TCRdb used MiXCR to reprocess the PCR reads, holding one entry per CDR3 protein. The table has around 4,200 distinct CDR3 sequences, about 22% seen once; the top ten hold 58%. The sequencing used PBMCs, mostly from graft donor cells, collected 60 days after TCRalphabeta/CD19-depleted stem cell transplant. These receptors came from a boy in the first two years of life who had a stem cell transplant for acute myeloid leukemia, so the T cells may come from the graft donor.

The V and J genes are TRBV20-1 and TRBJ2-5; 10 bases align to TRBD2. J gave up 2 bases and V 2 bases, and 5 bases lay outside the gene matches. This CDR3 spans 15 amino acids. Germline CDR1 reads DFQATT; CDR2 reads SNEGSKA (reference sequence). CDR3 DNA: TGCAGTGCTAGACGGCTAGCGGGAGAGCAAGAGACCCAGTACTTC. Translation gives CSARRLAGEQETQYF.

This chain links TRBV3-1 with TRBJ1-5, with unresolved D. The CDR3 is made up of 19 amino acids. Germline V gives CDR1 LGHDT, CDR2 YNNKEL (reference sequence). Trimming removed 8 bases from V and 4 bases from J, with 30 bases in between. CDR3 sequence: CASSQHLGAGAAPNQPQHF. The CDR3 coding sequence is TGTGCCAGCTCCCAGCATCTTGGCGCAGGTGCGGCTCCTAATCAGCCCCAGCATTTT.

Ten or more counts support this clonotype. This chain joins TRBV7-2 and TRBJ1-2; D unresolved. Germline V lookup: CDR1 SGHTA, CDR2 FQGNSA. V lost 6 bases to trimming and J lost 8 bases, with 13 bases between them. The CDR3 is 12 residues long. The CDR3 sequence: CASRERELGYTF. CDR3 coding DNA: TGTGCCAGCAGGGAGCGGGAGCTAGGCTACACCTTC.